The next 12 T cell receptor beta chains were all read from a single sample in a study of control samples from healthy donors and cancer patients. Data came from immunoSEQ multiplex PCR; TCRdb stores just in-frame clones and leaves some out. The sample holds approximately 170,000 clones, 85% to 90% seen once. The sample comprised blood. These receptors were collected from a woman aged 25-40 years in good health.

This chain links TRBV7-9 with TRBJ2-1; TRBD2 aligns across 9 bases. This CDR3 comprises 14 residues. In germline, CDR1 is SEHNR, CDR2 FQNEAQ (reference sequence). The J segment lost 8 bases and the V segment lost 2 bases, leaving 4 bases of the junction unmatched. The CDR3 is CASSLRGGAHEQFF. Written as DNA, the CDR3 is TGTGCCAGCAGCTTACGCGGGGGGGCCCATGAGCAGTTCTTC. Together with reference TRBV7-9 and TRBJ2-1, the CDR3 gives the full variable domain: DTGVSQNPRHKITKRGQNVTFRCDPISEHNRLYWYRQTLGQGPEFLTYFQNEAQLEKSRLLSDRFSAERPKGSFSTLEIQRTEQGDSAMYLCASSLRGGAHEQFFGPGTRLTVL.

In its sample, this clone was seen once. The chain carries TRBV19 and TRBJ2-5, with D tentatively TRBD2 (6 bases). V dropped 6 bases and J dropped 1 base, with 9 bases sitting between them. The CDR3 spans 13 residues. Germline CDR1 and CDR2: LNHDA and SQIVND (reference sequence). This chain's CDR3 is CASRGGSQETQYF. The CDR3 DNA reads TGTGCCAGTAGGGGGGGATCCCAAGAGACCCAGTACTTC.

The V call is TRBV3-1 (or the pseudogene TRBV3-2), the J call TRBJ2-2; no clear D gene. CDR1 is LGHDT and CDR2 is YNNKEL in the germline V gene (reference sequence). Trimming removed 8 bases from V and 0 bases from J, with 13 bases in between. This CDR3 contains 15 residues. In nucleotides, the CDR3 is TGTGCCAGCGCTTCGACACTCGCGAACACCGGGGAGCTGTTTTTT. Protein: CASASTLANTGELFF.

This clone was seen just once. The genes are TRBV7-2 and TRBJ2-1; 11 nucleotides match TRBD2. Germline V gene sequence: CDR1 SGHTA, CDR2 FQGNSA. This CDR3 region has 15 residues. The J segment lost 10 bases and the V segment lost 3 bases, leaving 8 bases of the junction unmatched. The CDR3 is CASSFPTSGTEEQFF. CDR3 in DNA: TGTGCCAGCAGCTTCCCGACTAGCGGGACGGAGGAGCAGTTCTTC.

This rearrangement joins TRBV7-9 to TRBJ2-2; D remains unclear. The V end was cut by 1 base, the J end by 0 bases, with 3 bases between. Germline values: CDR1 SEHNR, CDR2 FQNEAQ (reference sequence). The CDR3 loop spans 14 amino acids. The CDR3 region is CASSLDSNTGELFF. In DNA form, the CDR3 reads TGTGCCAGCAGCTTAGACTCGAACACCGGGGAGCTGTTTTTT.

The gene calls are TRBV29-1 and TRBJ2-6, with D unresolved. CDR3 length: 15 residues. From germline, CDR1 is SQVTM and CDR2 ANQGSEA. V dropped 6 bases and J dropped 0 bases, with 12 bases sitting between them. The CDR3 bases are TGCAGCGTGGTGACCGTATCCTCTGGGGCCAACGTCCTGACTTTC. Translating gives CSVVTVSSGANVLTF.

This clone has more than one count but fewer than ten. The chain combines TRBV28 with TRBJ1-1; D not certain. The CDR3 has 12 residues. The ends were cut back, 5 bases at V and 1 base at J, with 5 bases in the middle. From germline, CDR1 is MDHEN and CDR2 SYDVKM. The chain's CDR3 is CASSSPNTEAFF. The DNA for the CDR3 is TGTGCCAGCAGTAGCCCGAACACTGAAGCTTTCTTT.

The V and J genes are TRBV27 and TRBJ1-2, with 7 positions matching TRBD1. CDR3 length: 15 amino acids. CDR1 and CDR2 from the germline V gene are MNHEY and SMNVEV (reference sequence). Trimming took 5 bases from V and 8 from J; bases not matched to a gene: 14. The CDR3 coding sequence is TGTGCCAGCAGTGCCACCCAGGGGGGTAGCCGGGGCTACACCTTC. Amino acid sequence: CASSATQGGSRGYTF.

The rearrangement links TRBV7-9 to TRBJ2-2, with a possible D match to TRBD1 (7 bases). V was trimmed by 5 bases and J by 4 bases, leaving 17 bases between them. Germline CDR1 is SEHNR and CDR2 is FQNEAQ (reference sequence). The CDR3 contains 16 residues. Here the CDR3 DNA reads TGTGCCAGCAGCGGGGGCGGGACAGACCTCACCGGGGAGCTGTTTTTT. Protein: CASSGGGTDLTGELFF. The entire variable domain, with the rest obtained from reference TRBV7-9 and TRBJ2-2, is as follows: DTGVSQNPRHKITKRGQNVTFRCDPISEHNRLYWYRQTLGQGPEFLTYFQNEAQLEKSRLLSDRFSAERPKGSFSTLEIQRTEQGDSAMYLCASSGGGTDLTGELFFGEGSRLTVL.

Comment on this clone: The junction differs from germline at one of its ends, possibly a read error. The rearrangement joins TRBV5-1 to TRBJ1-1; possibly TRBD1 for D (5 bases). Per the germline V gene, CDR1 is SGHRS and CDR2 is YFSETQ. CDR3 length: 14 amino acids. CDR3 in amino acids: CASSSGRPRENLVF. The CDR3, as DNA: TGCGCCAGCAGCTCGGGACGGCCCCGGGAAAATTTGGTGTTT.

J is TRBJ1-5 and V is TRBV7-2, with D possibly matching TRBD1 (5 bases). Germline V lookup: CDR1 SGHTA, CDR2 FQGNSA. CDR3 length: 14 amino acids. Trimming cost V 2 bases and J 5 bases, with 10 bases left between them. CDR3 in DNA: TGTGCCAGCAGCTTATTGGGAGGGGATCAGCCCCAGCATTTT. It is translated as CASSLLGGDQPQHF.

The rearrangement uses TRBV28 and TRBJ2-7; possible D gene TRBD1, 6 bases. The CDR3 totals 15 residues. Germline loops: CDR1 MDHEN, CDR2 SYDVKM. V gave up 1 base and J gave up 2 bases, with 12 bases separating them. CDR3 nucleotides: TGTGCCAGCAGTTTATTATTGGACAGCACCTACGAGCAGTACTTC. Encoded protein: CASSLLLDSTYEQYF. Supplemented by reference TRBV28 and TRBJ2-7, the full variable domain reads DVKVTQSSRYLVKRTGEKVFLECVQDMDHENMFWYRQDPGLGLRLIYFSYDVKMKEKGDIPEGYSVSREKKERFSLILESASTNQTSMYLCASSLLLDSTYEQYFGPGTRLTVT.